A single sample is the source of the 26 T cell receptor beta chains below, sequenced in a study of early T cells in non-severe SARS-CoV-2 infection (dated by TCRdb to the early 2020s). Libraries were built with 5' RACE. The instrument was a NextSeq 500. In TCRdb, the public reads were trimmed at Q25 with fastp and aligned with MiXCR, with productive beta chains retained. Under each unique CDR3 protein, matching rows form one entry showing the most common genes and DNA. The sample table holds 70,000 to 90,000 distinct CDR3 sequences, of which approximately 12% were seen once. The ten biggest clones cover 3.4% of the sample. The sequencing input was whole blood. These receptors were collected from an adult who was a healthcare worker with PCR-confirmed SARS-CoV-2 infection or an uninfected control (not recorded which).

CDR3 coding DNA: TGTGCCAGGGGCATTCCGGGACAGGGCCGCCCCCATAGCAATCAGCCCCAGCATTTT. This sequence encodes CARGIPGQGRPHSNQPQHF. V usage is TRBV27 and J usage is TRBJ1-5; the match to TRBD1 covers 9 bases. This CDR3 has 19 amino acids. Germline V lookup: CDR1 MNHEY, CDR2 SMNVEV (reference sequence). Germline trimming cut 9 bases from V and 0 bases from J; bases unmatched to any gene: 18.

In its sample, this clonotype was seen a few times. Germline and junction disagree at one end, which may indicate a read error. The chain has TRBV20-1 and TRBJ1-1; possible D gene TRBD1, 5 bases. This CDR3 has 11 amino acids. CDR1 and CDR2 (germline): DFQATT, SNEGSKA (reference sequence). The CDR3, as DNA: TGTGGGGGACCGCGAGACACTGAAGCTTTCTTT. The encoded protein is CGGPRDTEAFF.

The chain recombines TRBV7-9 with TRBJ2-7; 7 nucleotides agree with TRBD1. The CDR3 has 16 residues. Germline V gene sequence: CDR1 SEHNR, CDR2 FQNEAQ (reference sequence). J was trimmed by 4 bases and V by 4 bases; bases with no gene match: 13. In DNA form, the CDR3 reads TGTGCCAGCAGCTCGTCAATACAGGGGAAGATTTACGAGCAGTACTTC. Amino acids: CASSSSIQGKIYEQYF.

This rearrangement joins TRBV5-3 to TRBJ2-7, with D possibly being TRBD1 (6 bases). TRBV5-3 counts as an open reading frame of uncertain function. V was cut by 2 bases and J by 3 bases, with 15 bases left in between. The CDR3 is 15 residues long. CDR3 sequence reads: CARSFPTGNNYEQYF. CDR3 coding DNA: TGTGCCAGAAGCTTTCCAACAGGGAATAACTACGAGCAGTACTTC.

This sequence joins TRBV10-2 and TRBJ2-1; 7 nucleotides line up with TRBD2. The J segment lost 4 bases and the V segment lost 8 bases, leaving 5 bases of the junction unmatched. The CDR3 consists of 13 residues. CDR1 and CDR2 from the germline V gene are WSHSY and SAAADI. The CDR3: CASGTSEYNEQFF. Here the CDR3 DNA reads TGCGCCAGCGGAACTAGCGAGTACAATGAGCAGTTCTTC.

This clonotype was counted ten times or more. The chain employs TRBV28 and TRBJ2-2; a possible D gene is TRBD1 (5 bases). CDR1 is MDHEN, CDR2 SYDVKM, per germline. V lost 2 bases, J lost 5 bases, and 6 bases lay in between. This CDR3 has 13 amino acids. The CDR3 nucleotides read TGTGCCAGCAGTTTACAGGGAACCGGGGAGCTGTTTTTT. This encodes CASSLQGTGELFF.

The V call is TRBV7-9, the J call TRBJ2-7, with 9 bases aligning to TRBD1. The CDR3 has 14 residues. CDR1 and CDR2 from the germline V gene are SEHNR and FQNEAQ (reference sequence). V lost 5 bases to trimming and J lost 5 bases; unmatched junction nucleotides: 7. The CDR3 protein is CASSLGQGLNEQYF. CDR3 nucleotide sequence: TGTGCCAGCAGCCTGGGACAGGGCCTCAACGAGCAGTACTTC.

This clonotype was seen repeatedly, ten times or more. This chain links TRBV7-2 with TRBJ2-1; 9 nucleotides agree with TRBD2. Germline-derived CDR1 and CDR2 are SGHTA and FQGNSA. V shed 3 bases, J shed 6 bases, and the junction held 6 bases outside the gene matches. The CDR3 runs to 15 residues. CDR3 DNA sequence: TGTGCCAGCAGCTTCACGTCTAGCGGGATCAATGAGCAGTTCTTC. Its protein product is CASSFTSSGINEQFF.

This clonotype has just a few counts. The CDR3 is CASSRLAGVTDEQFF. The CDR3 DNA follows: TGTGCCAGCAGTAGACTAGCGGGCGTGACGGATGAGCAGTTCTTC. The J gene is TRBJ2-1, the V gene TRBV6-2 or TRBV6-3; 10 nucleotides line up with TRBD2. Germline V lookup: CDR1 MNHEY, CDR2 SVGEGT. With V trimmed by 5 bases and J by 8 bases, 9 bases remained unmatched. This CDR3 is built from 15 residues.

V usage is TRBV20-1 and J usage is TRBJ2-3; D possibly corresponds to TRBD1 (5 bases). CDR3 length: 13 residues. The germline V and J ends were trimmed by 8 bases and 1 base, with 13 bases remaining between them. Germline V gene lookup returns CDR1 DFQATT and CDR2 SNEGSKA (reference sequence). The CDR3, as DNA: TGCAGTTCCCTCCCGACAGGCACAGATACGCAGTATTTT. Translating it yields CSSLPTGTDTQYF.

This clonotype was detected a few times. V usage is TRBV5-4 and J usage is TRBJ2-3; D gene uncertain. V was cut by 0 bases and J by 4 bases, with 12 bases left in between. This CDR3 has 15 residues. Germline-derived CDR1 and CDR2 are SGHNT and YYREEE (reference sequence). The DNA for the CDR3 is TGTGCCAGCAGCTTGGCCGAGGTGGGCGCAGATACGCAGTATTTT. This gives the protein CASSLAEVGADTQYF. The entire variable domain, with the rest obtained from reference TRBV5-4 and TRBJ2-3, is as follows: ETGVTQSPTHLIKTRGQQVTLRCSSQSGHNTVSWYQQALGQGPQFIFQYYREEENGRGNFPPRFSGLQFPNYSSELNVNALELDDSALYLCASSLAEVGADTQYFGPGTRLTVL.

The rearrangement uses TRBV18 and TRBJ2-1; a weak D match, TRBD2 (6 bases). Germline loops: CDR1 KGHSH, CDR2 LQKENI. Between the trimmed V and J ends, which lost 2 bases and 1 base, there was a span of 6 bases. The CDR3 sequence is 14 residues long. The CDR3 DNA sequence: TGTGCCAGCTCACCAGGGACTTCCTACAATGAGCAGTTCTTC. Encoded protein: CASSPGTSYNEQFF.

This clonotype has just a few counts. The J gene is TRBJ2-7, the V gene TRBV20-1; D might be TRBD2 (5 bases). Per germline, CDR1 DFQATT and CDR2 SNEGSKA (reference sequence). The CDR3 loop spans 14 amino acids. Trimming removed 1 base at V and 6 bases at J, with 16 bases between. The CDR3 DNA follows: TGCAGTGCTAGAGTGGCGGTCTCGGGATTCGAGCAGTACTTC. Its translation: CSARVAVSGFEQYF.

This chain joins TRBV28 and TRBJ2-7; possible D gene TRBD1, 5 bases. This CDR3 comprises 13 residues. CDR1 is MDHEN, CDR2 SYDVKM, per germline. Trimming took 2 bases from V and 3 from J, leaving 8 bases between them. The CDR3 region has the DNA TGTGCCAGCAGTTTACAGGACAACTACGAGCAGTACTTC. This translates into CASSLQDNYEQYF.

This clonotype was recorded a few times. The chain links TRBV12-3 or TRBV12-4 to TRBJ2-2, with 10 bases lining up with TRBD1. This CDR3 comprises 15 residues. V dropped 4 bases and J dropped 7; count of bases not matched to a gene: 6. The CDR3 region is CASSSRQGAGGELFF. DNA of the CDR3: TGTGCCAGCAGTTCCAGACAGGGGGCGGGCGGGGAGCTGTTTTTT.

This clonotype has a handful of counts. The chain uses TRBV7-6 and TRBJ1-3; TRBD1 agrees at 8 bases. The CDR3 is made up of 15 amino acids. Looked up from germline, CDR1 is SGHVS and CDR2 is FNYEAQ. With V trimmed by 4 bases and J by 3 bases, 5 bases remained unmatched. The chain's CDR3 is CASSSQGALGNTIYF. The CDR3, as DNA: TGTGCCAGCAGCTCGCAGGGGGCGCTTGGAAACACCATATATTTT.

This clonotype appeared a few times. The genes are TRBV19 and TRBJ2-7, with a weak D call TRBD2 (6 bases). Per the germline V gene, CDR1 is LNHDA and CDR2 is SQIVND (reference sequence). CDR3 size: 14 residues. The V and J ends lost 3 bases and 7 bases respectively, with 16 bases between them. Here the CDR3 DNA reads TGTGCCAGTAGTATCAGGAACCGGGAGAAGGAGCAGTACTTC. Translating it yields CASSIRNREKEQYF.

In its sample, this clonotype was seen many times. V is TRBV28 and J is TRBJ2-7; D remains unclear. Germline V gives CDR1 MDHEN, CDR2 SYDVKM. The CDR3 contains 12 residues. Trimming took 5 bases from V and 7 from J, leaving 12 bases between them. The CDR3 bases are TGTGCCAGCAGTGAGGAAACGAGGGAGCAGTACTTC. Protein product: CASSEETREQYF.

This clonotype was seen at least ten times. In DNA form, the CDR3 reads TGCGCCAGCAGTGAAGGTGGGACACCCTACGAGCAGTACTTC. Residues: CASSEGGTPYEQYF. The chain employs TRBV10-1 and TRBJ2-7, with D possibly matching TRBD1 (6 bases). The CDR3 is 14 residues long. Per the germline V gene, CDR1 is WNHNN and CDR2 is SYGVQD (reference sequence). V lost 3 bases to trimming and J lost 2 bases, with 11 bases between them.

The table lists this clonotype with a few counts. V usage is TRBV27 and J usage is TRBJ2-7, with 15 bases aligning to TRBD2. The trim removed 3 bases at V and 6 bases at J, leaving 6 bases unmatched. This CDR3 has 16 residues. The germline CDR1 and CDR2 sequences are MNHEY and SMNVEV (reference sequence). CDR3 in amino acids: CASSFRTSGRAGEQYF. The DNA for the CDR3 is TGTGCCAGCAGTTTTCGGACTAGCGGGAGGGCCGGCGAGCAGTACTTC.

This clonotype came up a few times. The genes are TRBV28 and TRBJ2-3, with 10 nucleotides matching TRBD2. V trimming: 7 bases; J trimming: 4 bases; junction bases outside the gene matches: 8. This CDR3 region has 15 residues. Looked up from germline, CDR1 is MDHEN and CDR2 is SYDVKM. The CDR3 region is CASTVLAGVADTQYF. DNA for the CDR3: TGTGCCAGCACCGTCCTAGCGGGAGTTGCAGATACGCAGTATTTT.

This clonotype was detected ten times or more. The chain is built from TRBV5-1 and TRBJ2-3, with 9 bases identical to TRBD1. The length of the CDR3 is 17 residues. CDR1 is SGHRS, CDR2 YFSETQ, per germline. The junction had 11 bases not matched to a gene; V was cut back by 2 bases and J by 4 bases. Here the CDR3 DNA reads TGCGCCAGCAGCTTAACCAGTCCCCGGGACAGGGCAGATACGCAGTATTTT. This gives the protein CASSLTSPRDRADTQYF.

The rearrangement links TRBV27 to TRBJ2-7; tentatively, D is TRBD1 (6 bases). CDR1 and CDR2 (germline): MNHEY, SMNVEV (reference sequence). The CDR3 covers 13 residues. V was pared by 5 bases and J by 5 bases, with 13 bases between. The CDR3 nucleotides read TGTGCCAGCAGTCGGGCAGGGGCGGACGAGCAGTACTTC. Its protein product is CASSRAGADEQYF.

This rearrangement joins TRBV20-1 to TRBJ2-7, with 10 bases lining up with TRBD2. The CDR3 totals 14 residues. CDR1 and CDR2 from the germline V gene are DFQATT and SNEGSKA (reference sequence). The V segment lost 1 base and the J segment 4 bases; nucleotides outside the gene matches: 4. The CDR3 coding sequence is TGCAGTGCTAGAGCTACTAGCGGGATGTACGAGCAGTACTTC. The encoded protein is CSARATSGMYEQYF.

The chain is built from TRBV18 and TRBJ2-1; D not certain. V shed 4 bases and J shed 3 bases, with 13 bases lying between them. This CDR3 region has 15 residues. Germline-derived CDR1 and CDR2 are KGHSH and LQKENI. The CDR3 region is CASSLAKAGYNEQFF. The CDR3 coding sequence is TGTGCCAGCTCACTAGCTAAGGCCGGCTACAATGAGCAGTTCTTC. The variable domain in full, completed from reference TRBV18 and TRBJ2-1, reads NAGVMQNPRHLVRRRGQEARLRCSPMKGHSHVYWYRQLPEEGLKFMVYLQKENIIDESGMPKERFSAEFPKEGPSILRIQQVVRGDSAAYFCASSLAKAGYNEQFFGPGTRLTVL.

This chain joins TRBV20-1 and TRBJ2-1, with 9 positions matching TRBD2. The CDR3 consists of 15 residues. Germline values: CDR1 DFQATT, CDR2 SNEGSKA (reference sequence). The J segment lost 3 bases and the V segment lost 0 bases, leaving 3 bases of the junction unmatched. This CDR3 is CSARDRREGYNEQFF. CDR3 DNA: TGCAGTGCTAGAGATAGGCGGGAGGGCTACAATGAGCAGTTCTTC.